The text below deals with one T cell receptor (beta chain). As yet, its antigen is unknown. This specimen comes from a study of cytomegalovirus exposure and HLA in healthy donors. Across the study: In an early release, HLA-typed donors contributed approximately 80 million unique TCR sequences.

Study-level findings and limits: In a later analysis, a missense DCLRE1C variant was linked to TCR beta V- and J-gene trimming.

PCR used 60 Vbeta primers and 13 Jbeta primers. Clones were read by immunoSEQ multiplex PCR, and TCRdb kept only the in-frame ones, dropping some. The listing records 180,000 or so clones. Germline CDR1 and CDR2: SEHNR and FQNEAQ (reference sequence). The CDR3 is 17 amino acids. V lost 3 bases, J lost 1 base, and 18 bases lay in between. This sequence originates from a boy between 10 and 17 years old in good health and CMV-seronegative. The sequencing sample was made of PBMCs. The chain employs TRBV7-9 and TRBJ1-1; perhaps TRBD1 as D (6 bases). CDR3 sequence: CASSFPLTGQPNTEAFF. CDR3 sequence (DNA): TGTGCCAGCAGCTTCCCTCTCACCGGACAGCCGAACACTGAAGCTTTCTTT. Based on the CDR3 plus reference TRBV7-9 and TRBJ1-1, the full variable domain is DTGVSQNPRHKITKRGQNVTFRCDPISEHNRLYWYRQTLGQGPEFLTYFQNEAQLEKSRLLSDRFSAERPKGSFSTLEIQRTEQGDSAMYLCASSFPLTGQPNTEAFFGQGTRLTVV.